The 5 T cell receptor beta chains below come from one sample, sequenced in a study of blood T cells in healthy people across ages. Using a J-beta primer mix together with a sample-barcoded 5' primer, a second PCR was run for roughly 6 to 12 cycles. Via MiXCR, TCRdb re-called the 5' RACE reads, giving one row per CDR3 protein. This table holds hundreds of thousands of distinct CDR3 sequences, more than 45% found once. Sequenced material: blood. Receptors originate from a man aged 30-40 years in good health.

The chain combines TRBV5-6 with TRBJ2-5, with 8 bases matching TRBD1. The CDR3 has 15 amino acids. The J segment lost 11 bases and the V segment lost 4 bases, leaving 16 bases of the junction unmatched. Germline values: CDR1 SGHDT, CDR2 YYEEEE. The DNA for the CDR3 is TGTGCCAGCAGCCCCGGGACAGGCGCCTACAATGAGCAGTACTTC. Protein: CASSPGTGAYNEQYF.

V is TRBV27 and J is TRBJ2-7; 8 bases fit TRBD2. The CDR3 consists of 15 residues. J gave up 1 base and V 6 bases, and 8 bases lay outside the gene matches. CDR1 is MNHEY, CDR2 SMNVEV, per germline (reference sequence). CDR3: CASSRVGLGSYEQYF. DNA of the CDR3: TGTGCCAGCAGCAGAGTGGGACTAGGTTCCTACGAGCAGTACTTC.

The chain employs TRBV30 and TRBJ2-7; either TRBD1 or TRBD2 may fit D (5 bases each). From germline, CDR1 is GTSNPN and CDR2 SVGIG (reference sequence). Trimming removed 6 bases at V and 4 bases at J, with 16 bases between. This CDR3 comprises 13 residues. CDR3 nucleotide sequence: TGTGCCTGCGGGGCTACCGGGTCTTACGAGCAGTACTTC. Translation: CACGATGSYEQYF.

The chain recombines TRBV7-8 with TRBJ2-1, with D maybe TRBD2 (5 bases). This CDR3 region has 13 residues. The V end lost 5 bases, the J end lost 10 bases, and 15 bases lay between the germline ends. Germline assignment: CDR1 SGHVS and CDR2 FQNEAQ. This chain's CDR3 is CASSPFLGGEQFF. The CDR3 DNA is TGTGCCAGCAGCCCCTTTTTGGGCGGGGAGCAGTTCTTC. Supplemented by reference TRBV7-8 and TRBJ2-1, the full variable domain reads GAGVSQSPRYKVAKRGQDVALRCDPISGHVSLFWYQQALGQGPEFLTYFQNEAQLDKSGLPSDRFFAERPEGSVSTLKIQRTQQEDSAVYLCASSPFLGGEQFFGPGTRLTVL.

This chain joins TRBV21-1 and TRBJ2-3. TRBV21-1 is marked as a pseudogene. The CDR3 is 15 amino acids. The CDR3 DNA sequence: TGTGCCAGCAGCAAACCTCGGGGTGGCGCAGATACGCAGTATTTT. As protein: CASSKPRGGADTQYF.